This T cell receptor (beta chain) came from a study of low-dose radiotherapy and immunotherapy resistance in tumors (dated 2022 in TCRdb). General notes on the study: In Cohort 1, 0.5 Gy per fraction was delivered every 2 weeks, and a total PTV dose of 6.5 Gy was prescribed. Patients were given nivolumab as a 240 mg flat dose every two weeks and ipilimumab at 1 mg/kg every six weeks, with both drugs delivered intravenously. Patients took aspirin 300 mg orally once daily for four cycles, starting on cycle 1 day 1. For Cohort 2, the dose was 1 Gy per fraction given every two weeks, adding up to 13 Gy in total across 26 weeks. Randomization of trial participants into treatment groups was not performed. Intravenous cyclophosphamide at 200 mg/m2 was administered every two weeks, one day ahead of each radiation and immunotherapy administration. Eight patients were included in the translational analysis: three from the first dose cohort and the first five from the second dose cohort.

Via the germline V gene (reference sequence), CDR1 is LNHDA and CDR2 SQIVND. From its cysteine to its phenylalanine, the CDR3 spans 14 amino acids. The DNA shown is the 42-base CDR3, in frame from base 1. V and J are trimmed by 10 bases and 4 bases, and the gene matches miss 4 bases of the junction. TCRdb lists the instrument as Illumina HiSeq 2500. To make first-strand cDNA, Superscript III was used along with a set of TRAV- and TRBV-specific primers so that both the TCRalpha and TCRbeta chains were covered. A roughly 20-cycle PCR with Phusion amplified the TCRs, pairing a constant-region primer with the adapter that was attached to the V primers. Isolated mRNA was amplified with the MessageAmp II aRNA Amplification Kit, using a roughly 17-hour in vitro transcription at 37°C. The Dynabeads mRNA DIRECT Purification Kit was used to isolate the mRNA for TCR sequencing. Indexed Illumina adapters were added in a second approximately 25-cycle Phusion PCR, and the resulting products were purified with AMPure XP beads. In the authors' own workflow: Custom Perl scripts pooled TCR sequences encoding the same protein, removed out-of-frame sequences and computed each clonotype's abundance. The analysis excluded TCR sequences that were supported by just one read. Shannon entropy, Gini index, clonality, richness, and the frequency of TCRs shared between repertoires were included as repertoire metrics. In TCRdb, the public reads were trimmed at Q25 with fastp and aligned with MiXCR, with productive beta chains retained. Here each entry gathers all rows of one CDR3 protein and keeps the most common genes and DNA. The V and J calls reflect TCRdb's pipeline rather than the authors' work. This sample is represented by around 80,000 distinct CDR3 sequences; around a sixth of them were singletons. Together, the top ten hold 1.3% to 1.5% of the sample.

The sample's time point, from its label and the paper: after trial treatment. The treatment or condition label for this specimen denotes: LDRT plus nivolumab, ipilimumab, low-dose cyclophosphamide and aspirin (RACIN trial). The donors came from RACIN, which was a single-arm phase I dose-escalation trial that paired nivolumab and ipilimumab with aspirin, low-dose cyclophosphamide and low-dose radiotherapy. Eligible patients had advanced, TIL-negative solid tumors. This clonotype was observed many times. No antigen is known for it. It has no much larger one-base neighbor in the sample; base qualities were not kept.

The sequences come from PBMCs, collected after low-dose radiotherapy plus immunotherapy. The source of this sequence is a male donor with prostate cancer. Rearrangement joined TRBV19 to TRBJ2-2; 12 bases in the middle match TRBD2. The DNA reads as follows: TGTGCCACCCTAGCGGGAGGGGGCACCGGGGAGCTGTTTTTT. This is translated as CATLAGGGTGELFF.